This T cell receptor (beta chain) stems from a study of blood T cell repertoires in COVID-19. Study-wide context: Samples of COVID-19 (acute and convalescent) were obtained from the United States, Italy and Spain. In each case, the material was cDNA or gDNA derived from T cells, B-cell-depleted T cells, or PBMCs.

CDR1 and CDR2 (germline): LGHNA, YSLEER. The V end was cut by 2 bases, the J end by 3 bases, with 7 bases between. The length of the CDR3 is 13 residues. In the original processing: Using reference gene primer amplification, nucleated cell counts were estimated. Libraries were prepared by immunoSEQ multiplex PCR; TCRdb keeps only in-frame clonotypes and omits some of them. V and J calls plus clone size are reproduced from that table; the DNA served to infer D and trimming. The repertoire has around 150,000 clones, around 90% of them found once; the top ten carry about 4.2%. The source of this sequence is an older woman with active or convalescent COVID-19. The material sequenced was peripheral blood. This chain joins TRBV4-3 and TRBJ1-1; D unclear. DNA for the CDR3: TGCGCCAGCAGCCAACAGGAGGACACTGAAGCTTTCTTT. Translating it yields CASSQQEDTEAFF.